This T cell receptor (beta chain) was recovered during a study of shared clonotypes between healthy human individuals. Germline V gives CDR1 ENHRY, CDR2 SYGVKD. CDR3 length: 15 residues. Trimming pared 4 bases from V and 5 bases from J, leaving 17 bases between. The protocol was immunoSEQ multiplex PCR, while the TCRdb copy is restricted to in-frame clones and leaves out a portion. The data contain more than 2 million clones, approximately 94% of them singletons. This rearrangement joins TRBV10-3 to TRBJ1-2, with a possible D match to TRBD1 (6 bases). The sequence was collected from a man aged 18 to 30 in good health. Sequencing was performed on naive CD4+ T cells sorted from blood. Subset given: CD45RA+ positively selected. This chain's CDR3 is CAISVAGAEGYGYTF. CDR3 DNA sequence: TGTGCCATCAGTGTTGCAGGGGCCGAAGGGTATGGCTACACCTTC.